This T cell receptor beta chain was captured in a study of response to subunit inactivated influenza vaccine. Whole-study findings and limits: The authors suggested that few new T cells are recruited per seasonal influenza vaccination.

This clonotype was found a few times. Its antigen is still unknown. From the RT-PCR reads, TCRdb called clonotypes with MiXCR, one entry per CDR3 protein. The table includes around 710,000 distinct CDR3 sequences, roughly 13% detected once. The sequences come from PBMCs from blood, collected approximately 15 days before vaccination. The receptor was derived from a man aged 50 to 59 who received an inactivated influenza vaccine.

CDR3 amino acids: CASIPPSRQGAQPQHF. CDR3 bases: TGTGCCAGCATCCCCCCCTCGCGACAGGGAGCTCAGCCCCAGCATTTT. V is TRBV28 and J is TRBJ1-5; 7 bases match TRBD1. Germline V gene sequence: CDR1 MDHEN, CDR2 SYDVKM. This CDR3 contains 16 residues. V lost 7 bases, J lost 6 bases, and 15 bases stayed unmatched.